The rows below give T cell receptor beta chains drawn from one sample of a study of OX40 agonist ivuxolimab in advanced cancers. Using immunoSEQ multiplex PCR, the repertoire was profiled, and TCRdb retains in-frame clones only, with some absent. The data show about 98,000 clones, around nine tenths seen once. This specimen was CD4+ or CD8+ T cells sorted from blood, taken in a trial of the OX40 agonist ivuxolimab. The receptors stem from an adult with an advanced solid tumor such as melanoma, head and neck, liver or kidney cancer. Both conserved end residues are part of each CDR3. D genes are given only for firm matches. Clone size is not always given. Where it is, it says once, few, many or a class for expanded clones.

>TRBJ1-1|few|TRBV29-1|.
CSAFGLNTEAFF
TGCAGCGCCTTTGGGCTGAACACTGAAGCTTTCTTT
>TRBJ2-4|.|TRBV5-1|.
CASSFNPLADIQYF
TGCGCCAGCAGCTTTAACCCACTGGCTGACATTCAGTACTTC
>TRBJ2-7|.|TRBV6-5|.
CASRLPTGTEQYF
TGTGCCAGCAGGCTACCCACAGGGACCGAGCAGTACTTC
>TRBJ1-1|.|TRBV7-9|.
CASSLGTLNTEAFF
TGTGCCAGCAGCTTAGGGACATTGAACACTGAAGCTTTCTTT
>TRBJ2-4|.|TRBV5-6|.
CASSLGVSENIQYF
TGTGCCAGCAGCTTAGGGGTAAGCGAAAACATTCAGTACTTC
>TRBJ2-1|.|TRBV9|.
CASSRGAWEQFF
TGTGCCAGCAGCCGGGGGGCTTGGGAGCAGTTCTTC
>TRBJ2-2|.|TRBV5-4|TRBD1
CASSPGQGRGGELFF
TGTGCCAGCAGCCCAGGACAGGGAAGGGGCGGGGAGCTGTTTTTT
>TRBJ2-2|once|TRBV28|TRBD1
CATGTGNTGELFF
TGTGCCACCGGGACAGGGAACACCGGGGAGCTGTTTTTT
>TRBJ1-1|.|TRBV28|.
CASSSWSGTTEAFF
TGTGCCAGCAGTTCTTGGTCGGGAACGACTGAAGCTTTCTTT
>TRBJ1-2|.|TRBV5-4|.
CASSLENPGRYGYTF
TGTGCCAGCAGCTTGGAGAATCCAGGGAGATATGGCTACACCTTC
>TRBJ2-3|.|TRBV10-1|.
CASSDPQTDTQYF
TGCGCCAGCAGTGATCCACAAACAGATACGCAGTATTTT
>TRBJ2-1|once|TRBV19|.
CASSIFSFIRDNSYNEQFF
TGTGCCAGTAGTATTTTTTCGTTTATTAGGGACAACTCCTACAATGAGCAGTTCTTC
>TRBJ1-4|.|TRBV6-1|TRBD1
CASTGTVTTNEKLFF
TGTGCCAGCACCGGGACAGTTACAACTAATGAAAAACTGTTTTTT
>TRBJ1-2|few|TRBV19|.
CASSIRAIFNYGYTF
TGTGCCAGTAGTATTCGGGCGATATTTAACTATGGCTACACCTTC
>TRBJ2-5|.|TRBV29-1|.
CSVEDRSYQETQYF
TGCAGCGTTGAAGATCGCAGTTACCAAGAGACCCAGTACTTC
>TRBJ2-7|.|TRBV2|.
CASTNYEQYF
TGTGCCAGCACCAATTACGAGCAGTACTTC
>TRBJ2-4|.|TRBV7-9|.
CASSQDGFPAKNIQYF
TGTGCCAGCAGTCAAGACGGGTTTCCAGCCAAAAACATTCAGTACTTC
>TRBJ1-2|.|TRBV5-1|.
CASSYTPGDASRTEAGYTF
TGCGCCAGCAGCTACACTCCTGGGGACGCATCGCGGACAGAAGCTGGCTACACCTTC
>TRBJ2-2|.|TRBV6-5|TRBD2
CASSRGGAGTGELFF
TGTGCCAGCAGTCGCGGGGGGGCGGGCACCGGGGAGCTGTTTTTT
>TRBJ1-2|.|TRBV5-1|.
CASSQDSAGGYGYTF
TGCGCCAGCAGCCAAGACAGCGCAGGTGGCTATGGCTACACCTTC
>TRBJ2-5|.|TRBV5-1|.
CASSFAPGQETQYF
TGCGCCAGCAGCTTCGCCCCCGGGCAAGAGACCCAGTACTTC
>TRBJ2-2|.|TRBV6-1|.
CAGMGLLNTGELFF
TGTGCCGGAATGGGACTCTTGAACACCGGGGAGCTGTTTTTT
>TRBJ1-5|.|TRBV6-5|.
CASTSDPLLNQPQHF
TGTGCCAGCACCTCCGATCCTCTCCTTAATCAGCCCCAGCATTTT
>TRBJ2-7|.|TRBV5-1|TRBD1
CASSLGDRPYEQYF
TGCGCCAGCAGCTTGGGGGACAGACCCTACGAGCAGTACTTC
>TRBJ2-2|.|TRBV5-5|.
CASSLGHDGELFF
TGTGCCAGCAGCTTGGGCCACGACGGGGAGCTGTTTTTT
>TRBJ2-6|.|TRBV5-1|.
CASSLGDGANVLTF
TGCGCCAGCAGCCTCGGTGACGGGGCCAACGTCCTGACTTTC
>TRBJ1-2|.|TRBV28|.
CASTSRQYYGYTF
TGTGCCAGCACTTCGAGGCAGTACTATGGCTACACCTTC
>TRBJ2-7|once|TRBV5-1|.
CASTLSDSSYEQYF
TGCGCCAGCACCCTTTCTGACAGTTCCTACGAGCAGTACTTC
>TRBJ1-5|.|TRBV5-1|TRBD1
CASSLGGQTNQPQHF
TGCGCCAGCAGTCTCGGGGGACAGACAAATCAGCCCCAGCATTTT
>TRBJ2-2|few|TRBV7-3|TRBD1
CASSRRAGGQANTGELFF
TGTGCCAGCAGCCGACGCGCCGGGGGACAGGCGAACACCGGGGAGCTGTTTTTT
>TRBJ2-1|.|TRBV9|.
CASSVALKYNEQFF
TGTGCCAGCAGCGTAGCCTTGAAGTACAATGAGCAGTTCTTC
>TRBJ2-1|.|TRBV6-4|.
CASSEGRGGIRSSYNEQFF
TGTGCCAGCAGTGAAGGGAGGGGGGGAATCCGGAGCTCCTACAATGAGCAGTTCTTC
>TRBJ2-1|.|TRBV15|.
CATSREEFNVYNEQFF
TGTGCCACCAGCAGAGAAGAGTTTAACGTCTACAATGAGCAGTTCTTC
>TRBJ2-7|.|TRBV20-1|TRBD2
CSASSGREQYF
TGCAGTGCTAGTAGCGGGCGGGAGCAGTACTTC
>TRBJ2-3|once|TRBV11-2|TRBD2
CASSFILAGGQTSTDTQYF
TGTGCCAGCAGCTTCATCTTAGCGGGGGGGCAAACCAGCACAGATACGCAGTATTTT
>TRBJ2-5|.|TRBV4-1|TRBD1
CASSPWGQLETQYF
TGCGCCAGCAGTCCATGGGGACAGCTGGAGACCCAGTACTTC
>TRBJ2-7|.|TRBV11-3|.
CASSLGGDRSYEQYF
TGTGCCAGCAGCTTAGGGGGAGACAGGTCCTACGAGCAGTACTTC
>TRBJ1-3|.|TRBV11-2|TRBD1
CASSLLRGRSGNTIYF
TGTGCCAGCAGCTTACTCAGGGGGCGATCTGGAAACACCATATATTTT
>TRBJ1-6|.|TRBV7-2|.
CASSLASSPLHF
TGTGCCAGCAGCCTCGCCAGTTCACCCCTCCACTTT
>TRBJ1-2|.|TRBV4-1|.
CASSPEGTNYGYTF
TGCGCCAGCAGCCCGGAGGGGACGAACTATGGCTACACCTTC
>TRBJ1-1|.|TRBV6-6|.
CASILDGQNTEAFF
TGTGCCAGCATTTTAGACGGTCAGAACACTGAAGCTTTCTTT
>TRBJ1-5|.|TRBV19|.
CASSIRPYQPQHF
TGTGCCAGTAGTATACGCCCCTATCAGCCCCAGCATTTT
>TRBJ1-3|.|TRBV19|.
CASTSPGLHSGNTIYF
TGTGCCAGTACTTCCCCAGGCCTTCACTCTGGAAACACCATATATTTT
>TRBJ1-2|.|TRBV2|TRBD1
CASSQGKGANYGYTF
TGTGCCAGCAGCCAGGGGAAGGGGGCAAACTATGGCTACACCTTC
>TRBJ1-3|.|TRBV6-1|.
CASSEQAISGNTIYF
TGTGCCAGCAGTGAACAGGCGATCTCTGGAAACACCATATATTTT
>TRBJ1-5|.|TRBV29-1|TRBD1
CSVGDSLGQPQHF
TGCAGCGTTGGGGACAGTCTGGGGCAGCCCCAGCATTTT
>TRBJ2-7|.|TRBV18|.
CASLQTPLDEQYF
TGTGCCAGCTTACAGACCCCTCTGGACGAGCAGTACTTC
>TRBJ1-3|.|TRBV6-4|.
CARQFSGNTIYF
TGTGCCAGACAGTTCTCTGGAAACACCATATATTTT
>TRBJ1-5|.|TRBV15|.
CATSRGQNHQPQHF
TGTGCCACCAGCAGAGGACAGAACCATCAGCCCCAGCATTTT
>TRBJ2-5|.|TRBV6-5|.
CASSYTTEETQYF
TGTGCCAGCAGTTATACGACAGAAGAGACCCAGTACTTC
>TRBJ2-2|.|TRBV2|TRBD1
CASQDRGTGELFF
TGTGCCAGCCAAGACAGGGGCACCGGGGAGCTGTTTTTT
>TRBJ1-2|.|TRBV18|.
CASSPSQGGYQDYGYTF
TGTGCCAGCTCACCATCGCAGGGTGGGTATCAGGACTATGGCTACACCTTC